Each of the 14 T cell receptor beta chains below was sequenced from the same sample in a study of post-analysis software for immune sequencing data. The study, taken as a whole, reports: TRBV segments more frequent in patients than in controls numbered several and included TRBV5-6, TRBV5-1 and TRBV20-1.

Unique molecular identifiers were present in the TCR beta cDNA libraries. TCRdb ran MiXCR on the PCR reads and lists one entry per CDR3 protein. The table lists 650,000 to 850,000 distinct CDR3 sequences, 53% of them singletons. No antigen is known for these receptors. Sequencing used blood. These receptors were taken from a girl between 5 and 17 years old with multiple sclerosis.

This clonotype has a handful of counts. The V gene is TRBV7-2, the J gene TRBJ2-1; 9 nucleotides match TRBD2. Germline V lookup: CDR1 SGHTA, CDR2 FQGNSA. This CDR3 spans 20 amino acids. With 4 bases clipped from V and 0 bases from J, the junction kept 16 bases outside the gene matches. The DNA for the CDR3 is TGTGCCAGCAGCTCTGTTCTTGTAGCGGGGGCCCGTATCTCCTACAATGAGCAGTTCTTC. Its protein product is CASSSVLVAGARISYNEQFF.

The V gene is TRBV20-1, the J gene TRBJ2-3; D unresolved. V lost 6 bases and J 5 bases, leaving 18 bases between the germline ends. The CDR3 extends over 14 amino acids. The germline CDR1 and CDR2 sequences are DFQATT and SNEGSKA (reference sequence). The CDR3 coding sequence is TGCAGTGCCCCTCCCTTGTTAACCAGAGATACGCAGTATTTT. This translates into CSAPPLLTRDTQYF.

The V call is TRBV12-3 or TRBV12-4, the J call TRBJ2-5, with D possibly TRBD2 on 6 matching bases. Between the trimmed V and J ends, which lost 5 bases and 9 bases, there was a span of 13 bases. The CDR3 has 12 amino acids. The CDR3 protein is CASSPLGGPQYF. CDR3 coding DNA: TGTGCCAGCAGTCCCCTGGGGGGTCCCCAGTACTTC.

The chain has TRBV24-1 and TRBJ2-1; 9 positions match TRBD2. This CDR3 spans 15 amino acids. V trimming: 5 bases; J trimming: 3 bases; junction bases outside the gene matches: 4. CDR1 is KGHDR and CDR2 is SFDVKD in the germline V gene. The CDR3 coding sequence is TGTGCCACCAGTGGGGCGGGGGGGAACTACAATGAGCAGTTCTTC. Translating gives CATSGAGGNYNEQFF.

This clonotype was counted a single time. The CDR3, as DNA: TGTGCCAGCAGCTTAGTGGCGGTCCCAGGTAGGGATAGCAACACAGATACGCAGTATTTT. Translation gives CASSLVAVPGRDSNTDTQYF. V usage is TRBV7-3 and J usage is TRBJ2-3; D gene unclear. The CDR3 length is 20 residues. The germline CDR1 and CDR2 sequences are SGHTA and FQGTGA. V was cut by 2 bases and J by 2 bases, with 26 bases left in between.

This clonotype was seen once. The CDR3 region has the DNA TGTGCCAGCACGCGGATGGTAGGGAACACTGAAGCTTTCTTT. Encoded protein: CASTRMVGNTEAFF. The J gene is TRBJ1-1, the V gene TRBV9; D ambiguous. Per germline, CDR1 SGDLS and CDR2 YYNGEE. The CDR3 totals 14 residues. Trimming cost V 6 bases and J 1 base, with 13 bases left between them.

This chain joins TRBV29-1 and TRBJ2-3; D unresolved. Germline V gene lookup returns CDR1 SQVTM and CDR2 ANQGSEA. The V gene lost 7 bases and the J gene lost 5 bases, with 7 bases spanning the gap. The CDR3 sequence is 10 residues long. The CDR3 reads CSAPGDTQYF. The CDR3 DNA reads as TGCAGCGCGCCGGGAGATACGCAGTATTTT.

This clonotype appeared many times. V is TRBV5-1 and J is TRBJ2-6, with D hard to call. Germline loops: CDR1 SGHRS, CDR2 YFSETQ. The CDR3 extends over 14 amino acids. V shed 0 bases and J shed 2 bases, with 3 bases lying between them. This CDR3 is CASSLGAGANVLTF. For the CDR3, the DNA is TGCGCCAGCAGCTTGGGGGCTGGGGCCAACGTCCTGACTTTC.

The chain employs TRBV29-1 and TRBJ2-1; 10 nucleotides align to TRBD2. J was trimmed by 2 bases and V by 5 bases; bases with no gene match: 12. The germline V gene encodes CDR1 SQVTM and CDR2 ANQGSEA. The CDR3 has 17 residues. In nucleotides, the CDR3 is TGCAGCGTTTCCGGGACTAGCGCTTTTAGCACCTACAATGAGCAGTTCTTC. Amino acid sequence: CSVSGTSAFSTYNEQFF.

In this sample, this clonotype turned up a few times. The V and J genes are TRBV29-1 and TRBJ1-2; D might be TRBD1 (5 bases). Germline CDR1 SQVTM, CDR2 ANQGSEA. The CDR3 runs 10 residues. The ends were cut back, 5 bases at V and 12 bases at J, with 13 bases in the middle. The DNA of the CDR3 is TGCAGCGTTTCAGGGCCTGGAAACACCTTC. Translating it yields CSVSGPGNTF.

This clonotype was recorded a few times. V is TRBV6-2 or TRBV6-3 and J is TRBJ1-2; D remains unclear. V gave up 2 bases and J gave up 7 bases, with 11 bases separating them. Germline CDR1 reads MNHEY; CDR2 reads SVGEGT. This CDR3 has 13 residues. The CDR3 coding sequence is TGTGCCAGCAGTTACGCTGGAGGCGGTGGCTACACCTTC. This translates into CASSYAGGGGYTF.

The chain links TRBV5-1 to TRBJ2-5, with 7 bases that match TRBD1. The J call may not be correct, given that the DNA end is closer to TRBJ2-7. The CDR3 length is 14 residues. In germline, CDR1 is SGHRS, CDR2 YFSETQ. The CDR3 region is CASNRDRRGSEQYF. DNA for the CDR3: TGCGCCAGCAACCGGGACAGACGCGGCTCCGAGCAGTACTTC.

This chain joins TRBV6-1 and TRBJ1-2; no firm D call. Germline-derived CDR1 and CDR2 are MNHNS and SASEGT. CDR3 size: 14 residues. With 5 bases removed from V and 2 bases from J, the gap between germline ends came to 12 bases. The CDR3 nucleotides read TGTGCCAGCAGTCCGAAGGCCTTAAACTATGGCTACACCTTC. Residues: CASSPKALNYGYTF.

This chain uses TRBV29-1 with TRBJ2-3; D assignment may be TRBD1 or TRBD2 (5 bases each). The length of the CDR3 is 13 residues. V shed 4 bases and J shed 4 bases, with 12 bases lying between them. The germline V gene encodes CDR1 SQVTM and CDR2 ANQGSEA. The CDR3 here is CSVGIGAADTQYF. CDR3 nucleotide sequence: TGCAGCGTTGGAATCGGGGCCGCAGATACGCAGTATTTT.